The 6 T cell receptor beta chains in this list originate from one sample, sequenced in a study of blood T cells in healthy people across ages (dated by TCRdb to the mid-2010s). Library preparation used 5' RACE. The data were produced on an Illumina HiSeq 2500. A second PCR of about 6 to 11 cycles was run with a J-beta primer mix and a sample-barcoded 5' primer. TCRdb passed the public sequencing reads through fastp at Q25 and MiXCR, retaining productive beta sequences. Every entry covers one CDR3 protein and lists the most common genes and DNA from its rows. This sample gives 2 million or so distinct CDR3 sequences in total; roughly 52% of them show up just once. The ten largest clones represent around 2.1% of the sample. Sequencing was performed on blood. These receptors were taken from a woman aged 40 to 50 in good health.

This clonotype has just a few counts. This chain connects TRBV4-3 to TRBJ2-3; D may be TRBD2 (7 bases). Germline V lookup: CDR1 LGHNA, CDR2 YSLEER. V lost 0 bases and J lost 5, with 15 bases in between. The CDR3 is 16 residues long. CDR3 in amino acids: CASSQDLAGAGDTQYF. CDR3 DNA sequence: TGCGCCAGCAGCCAAGATCTTGCGGGGGCCGGAGATACGCAGTATTTT.

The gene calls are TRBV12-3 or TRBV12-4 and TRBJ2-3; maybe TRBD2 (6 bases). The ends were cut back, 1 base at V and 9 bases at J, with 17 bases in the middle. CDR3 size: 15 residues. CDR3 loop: CASSLESLTSRTQYF. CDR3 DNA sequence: TGTGCCAGCAGTTTAGAGTCCCTAACTAGCAGAACGCAGTATTTT.

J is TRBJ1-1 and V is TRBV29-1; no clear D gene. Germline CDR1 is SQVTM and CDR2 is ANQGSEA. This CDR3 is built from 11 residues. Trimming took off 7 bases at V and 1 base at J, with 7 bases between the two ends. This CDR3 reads CSADTNTEAFF. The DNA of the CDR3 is TGCAGCGCTGACACGAACACTGAAGCTTTCTTT. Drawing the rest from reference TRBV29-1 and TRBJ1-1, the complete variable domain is SAVISQKPSRDICQRGTSLTIQCQVDSQVTMMFWYRQQPGQSLTLIATANQGSEATYESGFVIDKFPISRPNLTFSTLTVSNMSPEDSSIYLCSADTNTEAFFGQGTRLTVV.

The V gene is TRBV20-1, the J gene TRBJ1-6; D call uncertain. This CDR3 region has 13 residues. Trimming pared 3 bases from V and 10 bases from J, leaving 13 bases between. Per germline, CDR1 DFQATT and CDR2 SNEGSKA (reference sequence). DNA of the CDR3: TGCAGTGCTAGCGTTCCAGGACGGTCACCCCTCCACTTT. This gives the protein CSASVPGRSPLHF.

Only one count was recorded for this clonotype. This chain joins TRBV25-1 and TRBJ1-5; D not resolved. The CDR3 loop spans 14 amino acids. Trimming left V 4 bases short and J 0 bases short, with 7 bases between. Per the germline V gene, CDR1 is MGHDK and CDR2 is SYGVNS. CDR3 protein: CASSGFGSNQPQHF. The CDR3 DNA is TGTGCCAGCAGTGGATTCGGTAGCAATCAGCCCCAGCATTTT. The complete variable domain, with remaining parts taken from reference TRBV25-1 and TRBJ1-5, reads EADIYQTPRYLVIGTGKKITLECSQTMGHDKMYWYQQDPGMELHLIHYSYGVNSTEKGDLSSESTVSRIRTEHFPLTLESARPSHTSQYLCASSGFGSNQPQHFGDGTRLSIL.

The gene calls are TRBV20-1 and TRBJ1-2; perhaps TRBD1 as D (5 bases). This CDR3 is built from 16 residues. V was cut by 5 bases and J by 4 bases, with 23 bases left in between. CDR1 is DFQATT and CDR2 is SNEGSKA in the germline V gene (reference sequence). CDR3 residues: CSASDSGLDFAYGYTF. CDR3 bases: TGCAGTGCTTCTGACAGCGGGCTGGACTTTGCCTATGGCTACACCTTC.